These 28 T cell receptor beta chains were sequenced from one sample in a study of T cell repertoires in cytomegalovirus infection. TCRdb re-derived calls from the reads in MiXCR, one entry per CDR3 protein. This table has around 240,000 distinct CDR3 sequences, 22% appearing once. The sample taken for sequencing was CD8+ T cells from PBMCs. The source is a human donor in good health (CMV status not recorded). Some clones in this sample may be carry-over from other donors' samples.

The V call is TRBV20-1, the J call TRBJ2-7; the D gene is possibly TRBD1 (5 bases). CDR1 is DFQATT and CDR2 is SNEGSKA in the germline V gene (reference sequence). The ends were cut back, 6 bases at V and 1 base at J, with 22 bases in the middle. CDR3 length equals 16 residues. This CDR3 reads CSAIGVRTYNSYEQYF. For the CDR3, the DNA is TGCAGTGCCATAGGGGTTCGGACATACAATTCCTACGAGCAGTACTTC.

This clonotype was counted only a few times. The chain uses TRBV6-6 and TRBJ1-2; D uncertain. Germline V lookup: CDR1 MNHNY, CDR2 SVGAGI (reference sequence). Trimming removed 5 bases at V and 7 bases at J, with 14 bases between. The CDR3 sequence is 13 residues long. The CDR3 bases are TGTGCCAGCAGTGAGACAATCCTGAGTGGCTACACCTTC. This sequence encodes CASSETILSGYTF.

This clonotype turned up a few times. The V call is TRBV5-1, the J call TRBJ2-3; TRBD1 matches at 7 bases. J was trimmed by 0 bases and V by 2 bases; bases with no gene match: 6. This CDR3 has 16 residues. Germline CDR1 is SGHRS and CDR2 is YFSETQ. The CDR3 is CASSFPGDSSTDTQYF. Here the CDR3 DNA reads TGCGCCAGCAGCTTCCCAGGGGACAGCAGCACAGATACGCAGTATTTT.

This clonotype was found a few times. The V call is TRBV27, the J call TRBJ2-7; 10 bases match TRBD2. Germline values: CDR1 MNHEY, CDR2 SMNVEV (reference sequence). This CDR3 comprises 12 residues. With 10 bases clipped from V and 3 bases from J, the junction kept 3 bases outside the gene matches. The CDR3 coding sequence is TGTGCCATCGGGACTAGCGACTACGAGCAGTACTTC. Its translation: CAIGTSDYEQYF.

This clonotype showed up many times. The chain has TRBV11-3 and TRBJ2-1; D perhaps matches TRBD2 (5 bases). Germline CDR1 is SGHNT and CDR2 is YENEEA. Trimming stripped 5 bases from V and 0 bases from J, with 5 bases between. This CDR3 is 13 amino acids long. The CDR3 protein is CASSAGSYNEQFF. In DNA, the CDR3 is TGTGCCAGCAGCGCGGGCTCCTACAATGAGCAGTTCTTC. Full variable domain (missing parts from reference TRBV11-3 and TRBJ2-1): EAGVVQSPRYKIIEKKQPVAFWCNPISGHNTLYWYLQNLGQGPELLIRYENEEAVDDSQLPKDRFSAERLKGVDSTLKIQPAELGDSAVYLCASSAGSYNEQFFGPGTRLTVL.

This clonotype was detected only once. This chain links TRBV12-3 or TRBV12-4 with TRBJ2-3; the match to TRBD1 covers 7 bases. Trimming took 3 bases from V and 1 from J; bases not matched to a gene: 4. The CDR3 spans 15 residues. DNA of the CDR3: TGTGCCAGCAGTTTTGGTGGACAGGGCACAGATACGCAGTATTTT. Protein: CASSFGGQGTDTQYF.

This clonotype came up a few times. The chain joins TRBV7-9 to TRBJ1-1; possibly TRBD1 for D (5 bases). The CDR3 has 19 residues. The ends were cut back, 5 bases at V and 0 bases at J, with 25 bases in the middle. The germline CDR1 and CDR2 sequences are SEHNR and FQNEAQ (reference sequence). CDR3 loop: CASSPPPGRSDGMNTEAFF. DNA of the CDR3: TGTGCCAGCAGCCCCCCTCCGGGGCGTTCAGACGGGATGAACACTGAAGCTTTCTTT.

The chain employs TRBV6-5 and TRBJ2-1; 11 bases agree with TRBD1. The CDR3 contains 16 residues. V trimming: 5 bases; J trimming: 6 bases; junction bases outside the gene matches: 9. Germline-derived CDR1 and CDR2 are MNHEY and SVGAGI. The CDR3 sequence: CASSTLDRGLGNEQFF. CDR3 nucleotides: TGTGCCAGCAGTACACTGGACAGGGGGCTGGGCAATGAGCAGTTCTTC.

This clonotype has just a few counts. V usage is TRBV12-3 or TRBV12-4 and J usage is TRBJ2-1; tentatively, D is TRBD1 (5 bases). The CDR3 has 12 residues. With 7 bases removed from V and 7 bases from J, the gap between germline ends came to 11 bases. CDR3 sequence reads: CASTAGPNEQFF. DNA of the CDR3: TGTGCCAGCACGGCAGGGCCAAATGAGCAGTTCTTC.

This rearrangement joins TRBV4-2 to TRBJ1-1, with D perhaps matching TRBD1 (5 bases). V was clipped by 0 bases and J by 4 bases, with 9 bases between them. Germline CDR1 and CDR2: LGHNA and YNFKEQ. The CDR3 runs 14 residues. CDR3 loop: CASSQEGGSTEAFF. CDR3 DNA: TGTGCCAGCAGCCAAGAGGGGGGGAGCACTGAAGCTTTCTTT.

This clonotype was detected a few times. The rearrangement joins TRBV5-1 to TRBJ2-1, with D uncertain. CDR3 size: 14 residues. The V end lost 4 bases, the J end lost 8 bases, and 16 bases lay between the germline ends. Per the germline V gene, CDR1 is SGHRS and CDR2 is YFSETQ. This chain's CDR3 is CASSPVIALDEQFF. CDR3 DNA: TGCGCCAGCAGCCCGGTGATTGCCCTGGATGAGCAGTTCTTC.

The genes are TRBV29-1 and TRBJ1-2, with D possibly matching TRBD1 (5 bases). Germline CDR1 SQVTM, CDR2 ANQGSEA. This CDR3 has 12 amino acids. V lost 7 bases and J lost 2, with 11 bases in between. CDR3 protein: CSGLGANYGYTF. The DNA of the CDR3 is TGCAGCGGCCTCGGGGCAAACTATGGCTACACCTTC.

This clonotype turned up a few times. The chain has TRBV20-1 and TRBJ2-1; TRBD1 matches at 7 bases. V gave up 6 bases and J gave up 0 bases; unmatched junction bases: 23. The CDR3 covers 20 residues. The germline gives CDR1 DFQATT, CDR2 SNEGSKA (reference sequence). The CDR3 DNA follows: TGCAGTGCCGAAACAGGGGCTTGGGCCCCAATCGCATCCTCCTACAATGAGCAGTTCTTC. It is translated as CSAETGAWAPIASSYNEQFF.

The chain carries TRBV10-2 and TRBJ2-1; TRBD1 might be the D (6 bases). CDR1 is WSHSY and CDR2 is SAAADI in the germline V gene. The V end was cut by 5 bases, the J end by 0 bases, with 11 bases between. The CDR3 loop spans 15 amino acids. In DNA form, the CDR3 reads TGCGCCAGCAGTCTAGACAGGCCCTCCTACAATGAGCAGTTCTTC. Its translation is CASSLDRPSYNEQFF.

This clonotype was seen only a few times. V is TRBV12-3 or TRBV12-4 and J is TRBJ2-5, with D unclear. With 4 bases removed from V and 5 bases from J, the gap between germline ends came to 11 bases. This CDR3 has 13 residues. The CDR3 spells CASSSLSIETQYF. The CDR3 DNA is TGTGCCAGCAGTTCCTTAAGTATCGAGACCCAGTACTTC.

The gene calls are TRBV2 and TRBJ2-5, with D maybe TRBD2 (5 bases). From germline, CDR1 is SNHLY and CDR2 FYNNEI. This CDR3 has 14 amino acids. Trimming cost V 5 bases and J 5 bases, with 15 bases left between them. CDR3 in amino acids: CASSPPGMGETQYF. In DNA, the CDR3 is TGTGCCAGCAGTCCTCCGGGAATGGGGGAGACCCAGTACTTC.

The CDR3 DNA reads as TGCAGCGTGGTGCCACAGGGCCACGAGCAGTACTTC. Translation gives CSVVPQGHEQYF. The chain employs TRBV29-1 and TRBJ2-7; perhaps TRBD1 as D (6 bases). CDR1 is SQVTM, CDR2 ANQGSEA, per germline. The ends were cut back, 6 bases at V and 5 bases at J, with 14 bases in the middle. CDR3 length: 12 amino acids.

The chain is built from TRBV11-1 and TRBJ2-2; D tentatively reads TRBD1 or TRBD2 (5 bases each). Germline CDR1 is SGHAT and CDR2 is FQDESV (reference sequence). V shed 2 bases and J shed 4 bases, with 11 bases lying between them. The CDR3 covers 15 residues. CDR3 region: CASSLYSGTTGELFF. The DNA of the CDR3 is TGTGCCAGCAGCTTATATTCAGGGACCACCGGGGAGCTGTTTTTT.

V usage is TRBV5-4 and J usage is TRBJ1-2, with a possible D match to TRBD1 (5 bases). This CDR3 comprises 13 residues. Trimming pared 4 bases from V and 5 bases from J, leaving 12 bases between. CDR1 is SGHNT and CDR2 is YYREEE in the germline V gene (reference sequence). Here the CDR3 reads CASSDRDLYGYTF. CDR3 bases: TGTGCCAGCAGCGACCGGGACTTGTATGGCTACACCTTC. The variable domain in full, with the rest retrieved from reference TRBV5-4 and TRBJ1-2, is ETGVTQSPTHLIKTRGQQVTLRCSSQSGHNTVSWYQQALGQGPQFIFQYYREEENGRGNFPPRFSGLQFPNYSSELNVNALELDDSALYLCASSDRDLYGYTFGSGTRLTVV.

There are a few counts of this clonotype. This chain connects TRBV3-1 to TRBJ1-1; D is uncertain. The V end lost 1 base, the J end lost 1 base, and 10 bases lay between the germline ends. Germline loops: CDR1 LGHDT, CDR2 YNNKEL (reference sequence). The CDR3 loop spans 15 amino acids. The chain's CDR3 is CASSQGKGGNTEAFF. The CDR3 coding sequence is TGTGCCAGCAGCCAAGGTAAAGGCGGGAACACTGAAGCTTTCTTT. The complete variable domain, with remaining parts taken from reference TRBV3-1 and TRBJ1-1, reads DTAVSQTPKYLVTQMGNDKSIKCEQNLGHDTMYWYKQDSKKFLKIMFSYNNKELIINETVPNRFSPKSPDKAHLNLHINSLELGDSAVYFCASSQGKGGNTEAFFGQGTRLTVV.

The chain combines TRBV12-3 or TRBV12-4 with TRBJ1-3; D is ambiguous. V gave up 5 bases and J gave up 0 bases, with 14 bases separating them. The CDR3 sequence is 16 residues long. CDR3 coding DNA: TGTGCCAGCAGTCTAGAGACATTCCACTCTGGAAACACCATATATTTT. This sequence encodes CASSLETFHSGNTIYF.

This sequence joins TRBV14 and TRBJ2-1, with D unclear. This CDR3 contains 15 residues. The germline V and J ends were trimmed by 4 bases and 0 bases, with 10 bases remaining between them. Germline values: CDR1 SGHDN, CDR2 FVKESK. The CDR3: CASSPHRGSYNEQFF. Written as DNA, the CDR3 is TGTGCCAGCAGCCCGCACAGAGGCTCCTACAATGAGCAGTTCTTC.

This clonotype was observed a few times. The J gene is TRBJ2-2, the V gene TRBV6-5; D uncertain. The CDR3 consists of 16 residues. Germline CDR1 MNHEY, CDR2 SVGAGI. V lost 0 bases to trimming and J lost 7 bases, with 15 bases between them. CDR3 sequence: CASSYSTLGVDGELFF. CDR3 nucleotide sequence: TGTGCCAGCAGTTACTCGACTCTAGGAGTAGACGGGGAGCTGTTTTTT.

Only a few counts were recorded for this clonotype. The gene calls are TRBV12-3 or TRBV12-4 and TRBJ1-2; D is undetermined. The CDR3 has 14 amino acids. The V end lost 8 bases, the J end lost 8 bases, and 21 bases lay between the germline ends. The CDR3 DNA sequence: TGTGCCAGCGCACCCGTCACCTCAGGTTTCGGCTACACCTTC. This translates into CASAPVTSGFGYTF.

This clonotype appeared a few times. J is TRBJ2-7 and V is TRBV15, with D possibly being TRBD2 (6 bases). The germline CDR1 and CDR2 sequences are LNHNV and YYDKDF (reference sequence). The germline V and J ends were trimmed by 0 bases and 3 bases, with 9 bases remaining between them. The CDR3 totals 14 residues. CDR3 residues: CATSRDLTSYEQYF. DNA of the CDR3: TGTGCCACCAGCAGAGATCTGACTAGCTACGAGCAGTACTTC.

This clonotype was seen more than once but under ten times. The chain carries TRBV28 and TRBJ2-1; 11 bases are a match to TRBD2. Germline loops: CDR1 MDHEN, CDR2 SYDVKM. The junction had 7 bases not matched to a gene; V was cut back by 6 bases and J by 0 bases. The CDR3 spans 17 residues. The CDR3 DNA is TGTGCCAGCAGCGTTAGCGGGGGGGGAGGCTCCTACAATGAGCAGTTCTTC. It codes for CASSVSGGGGSYNEQFF. Based on the CDR3 plus reference TRBV28 and TRBJ2-1, the full variable domain is DVKVTQSSRYLVKRTGEKVFLECVQDMDHENMFWYRQDPGLGLRLIYFSYDVKMKEKGDIPEGYSVSREKKERFSLILESASTNQTSMYLCASSVSGGGGSYNEQFFGPGTRLTVL.

The genes are TRBV5-6 and TRBJ1-6; D is ambiguous. In germline, CDR1 is SGHDT, CDR2 YYEEEE. The CDR3 sequence is 15 residues long. With 3 bases removed from V and 7 bases from J, the gap between germline ends came to 14 bases. CDR3 DNA: TGTGCCAGCAGCTCCGCGGGCAGTTTCAATTCACCCCTCCACTTT. Amino acids: CASSSAGSFNSPLHF.

This clonotype turned up a few times. The chain's CDR3 is CAISDGGGSVDTQYF. In DNA form, the CDR3 reads TGTGCCATCAGTGATGGTGGGGGGTCCGTGGATACGCAGTATTTT. The J gene is TRBJ2-3, the V gene TRBV10-3; D is perhaps TRBD2 (6 bases). V was cut by 3 bases and J by 6 bases, with 16 bases left in between. The CDR3 covers 15 residues. Germline CDR1 and CDR2: ENHRY and SYGVKD.